This record looks at one T cell receptor beta chain sequence and its context. This entry comes from a study of blood T cell repertoires in COVID-19. Overall study: Samples taken during acute and convalescent COVID-19 were collected in the United States, Italy and Spain. PBMCs, B-cell-depleted T cells, or T cells provided the cDNA or gDNA that made up the material.

Methods used by the authors: Amplification with reference gene primers provided the estimates of nucleated cell counts. Generated by immunoSEQ multiplex PCR, the TCRdb table keeps only in-frame clones and is missing some. V and J calls and clone size follow that table, whereas D and trimming were derived from the DNA. Found here are about 270,000 clones, about 80% of them singletons; the top ten hold around a tenth. The TCR was taken from a woman in her forties or fifties who had recovered from COVID-19. Input material: peripheral blood.

As DNA, the CDR3 is TGTGCCAGCAGCTTCAGAAGCTCCTACGAGCAGTACTTC. It translates to CASSFRSSYEQYF. The chain joins TRBV11-2 to TRBJ2-7; D gene unclear. Germline V gene data show CDR1 as SGHAT and CDR2 as FQNNGV. V was clipped by 3 bases and J by 0 bases, with 6 bases between them. This CDR3 is 13 amino acids long.